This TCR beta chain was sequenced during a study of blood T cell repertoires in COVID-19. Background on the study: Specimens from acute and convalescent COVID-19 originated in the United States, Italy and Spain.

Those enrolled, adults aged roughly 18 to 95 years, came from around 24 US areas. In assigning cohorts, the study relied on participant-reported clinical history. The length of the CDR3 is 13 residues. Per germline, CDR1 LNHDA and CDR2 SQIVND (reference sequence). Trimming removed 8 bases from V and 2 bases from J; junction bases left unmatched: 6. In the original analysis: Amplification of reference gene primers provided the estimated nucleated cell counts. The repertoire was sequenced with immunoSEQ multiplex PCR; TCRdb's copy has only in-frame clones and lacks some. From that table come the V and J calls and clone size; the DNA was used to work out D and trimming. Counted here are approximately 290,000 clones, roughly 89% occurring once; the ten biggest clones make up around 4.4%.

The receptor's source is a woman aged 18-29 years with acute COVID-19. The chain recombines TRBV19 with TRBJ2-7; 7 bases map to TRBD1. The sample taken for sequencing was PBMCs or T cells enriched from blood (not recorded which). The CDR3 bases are TGTGCCAGTCGACAGGGCCCTACCTACGAGCAGTACTTC. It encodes CASRQGPTYEQYF.